Below, 30 T cell receptor beta chains from the same sample are listed, as sequenced in a study of spatial heterogeneity in lung cancer. Via MiXCR, TCRdb re-called the 5' RACE reads, giving one row per CDR3 protein. The sample has a few thousand distinct CDR3 sequences; around 20% are singletons. The time point is: sample taken at primary tumor resection. Unsorted whole RNA from tumor, nontumor lung or frozen PBMC underwent sequencing. This material consisted of normal lung tissue next to the tumor, taken at surgery. Receptors were obtained from a male donor with early-stage non-small cell lung cancer.

Worth noting for this clonotype: This sequence may be a read error, since a much larger clone differs from it by one base. Because the library targeted alpha chains, this beta chain is an off-target read whose size means little. In nucleotides, the CDR3 is TGTGCCACCTCGAGGAGCCGAGGAGAGACCCAGTACTTC. Its translation: CATSRSRGETQYF. This chain uses TRBV19 with TRBJ2-5; no definite D call. Deletions cut 10 bases from V and 4 bases from J, with 16 bases between. Germline V gives CDR1 LNHDA, CDR2 SQIVND (reference sequence). The CDR3 sequence is 13 residues long.

As to this clonotype: The library was designed around alpha chains, so this beta chain is a stray read whose abundance carries little weight. This chain uses TRBV28 with TRBJ1-5; D is undetermined. CDR1 is MDHEN and CDR2 is SYDVKM in the germline V gene. Trimming shortened V by 7 bases and J by 1 base, and 17 bases separated the two germline ends. This CDR3 is 16 amino acids long. CDR3 loop: CASTTLGSESNQPQHF. Written as DNA, the CDR3 is TGTGCCAGCACCACCCTTGGGTCAGAGAGCAATCAGCCCCAGCATTTT.

The sample holds many counts of this clonotype. Little can be read into the size of this beta chain, an off-target read in a library designed for alpha chains. The chain couples TRBV3-1 to TRBJ2-3; TRBD2 is a possible D gene (5 bases). Deletions cut 0 bases from V and 3 bases from J, with 16 bases between. This CDR3 contains 17 residues. CDR1 and CDR2 (germline): LGHDT, YNNKEL (reference sequence). CDR3 sequence (DNA): TGTGCCAGCAGCCAAGATTGGCGACGAGGGAAAACAGATACGCAGTATTTT. Its protein product is CASSQDWRRGKTDTQYF.

This clonotype is judged medium-sized. For a library built for alpha chains, this beta chain is a stray read; little rests on its size. The V and J genes are TRBV28 and TRBJ2-5; no definite D call. Germline CDR1 and CDR2: MDHEN and SYDVKM. The V end was cut by 3 bases, the J end by 7 bases, with 12 bases between. The CDR3 length is 13 residues. DNA of the CDR3: TGTGCCAGCAGTTTGGCCGGTGTAGTGACCCAGTACTTC. The encoded protein is CASSLAGVVTQYF.

This clonotype is judged medium-sized. In a library made to pick up alpha chains, this beta chain is a stray read with a size that means little. J is TRBJ1-4 and V is TRBV28; D possibly corresponds to TRBD1 (6 bases). The germline V gene encodes CDR1 MDHEN and CDR2 SYDVKM. The ends were cut back, 3 bases at V and 8 bases at J, with 13 bases in the middle. CDR3 size: 14 residues. This CDR3 is CASSLLGALEKLFF. The CDR3 bases are TGTGCCAGCAGTTTGTTGGGGGCGTTGGAAAAACTGTTTTTT. Using reference TRBV28 and TRBJ1-4 for the parts outside the CDR3, the full variable domain is DVKVTQSSRYLVKRTGEKVFLECVQDMDHENMFWYRQDPGLGLRLIYFSYDVKMKEKGDIPEGYSVSREKKERFSLILESASTNQTSMYLCASSLLGALEKLFFGSGTQLSVL.

By sample fraction, this clonotype is medium-sized. This beta chain is an off-target read within a library intended for alpha chains, so its frequency means little. The V call is TRBV28, the J call TRBJ2-5; D is possibly TRBD1 (6 bases). CDR1 is MDHEN, CDR2 SYDVKM, per germline. This CDR3 spans 16 amino acids. V lost 6 bases to trimming and J lost 2 bases, with 19 bases between them. CDR3 in DNA: TGTGCCAGCAGCGGTAGGGAAGGACAGTATCAAGAGACCCAGTACTTC. Translation gives CASSGREGQYQETQYF.

This clonotype is deemed large (0.1 to 1%). This beta chain represents an off-target read in a library built for alpha chains; its size is of limited meaning. J is TRBJ2-5 and V is TRBV4-2; 14 bases are shared with TRBD2. The germline CDR1 and CDR2 sequences are LGHNA and YNFKEQ. The CDR3 runs 16 residues. The V segment lost 5 bases and the J segment 3 bases; nucleotides outside the gene matches: 5. This CDR3 is CASSEGLAGAEETQYF. DNA for the CDR3: TGTGCCAGCAGCGAGGGACTAGCGGGGGCTGAAGAGACCCAGTACTTC.

In its sample, this clonotype is medium-sized. Being off target in a library aimed at alpha chains, this beta chain has a size of little meaning. The rearrangement links TRBV7-2 to TRBJ1-4; D is possibly TRBD1 (5 bases). The CDR3 is made up of 14 amino acids. Germline CDR1 and CDR2: SGHTA and FQGNSA. V gave up 5 bases and J gave up 8 bases, with 15 bases separating them. The DNA for the CDR3 is TGTGCCAGCAGCCGTACAGGAAGCGGGGAAAAACTGTTTTTT. Its protein is CASSRTGSGEKLFF.

Note on this clonotype: Because this beta chain is a stray read in a library intended to capture alpha chains, its abundance should not be given much weight. The genes are TRBV20-1 and TRBJ1-5; 10 bases map to TRBD1. Trimming took 7 bases from V and 7 from J; bases not matched to a gene: 7. Germline CDR1 DFQATT, CDR2 SNEGSKA (reference sequence). The CDR3 contains 13 residues. The CDR3 bases are TGCAGTGTTAGGGACAGGGGAGGACAGCCCCAGCATTTT. This encodes CSVRDRGGQPQHF.

Of note for this clonotype: This beta chain turned up in a library designed for alpha chains; as an off-target read, its abundance says little. V is TRBV28 and J is TRBJ1-2; D not certain. Germline CDR1 and CDR2: MDHEN and SYDVKM. The CDR3 spans 13 residues. Trimming removed 10 bases from V and 3 bases from J, with 15 bases in between. CDR3 bases: TGTGCCACCATCTCGGGGTTGTACTATGGCTACACCTTC. As protein: CATISGLYYGYTF.

In this sample, this clonotype is medium-sized. The library was built for alpha chains, so this beta chain is an off-target read and its size means little. V usage is TRBV27 and J usage is TRBJ1-1; 8 positions match TRBD1. Germline CDR1 is MNHEY and CDR2 is SMNVEV (reference sequence). Losses at the gene ends were 3 bases for V and 3 bases for J; bases not matched to a gene: 3. This CDR3 contains 14 residues. CDR3 DNA sequence: TGTGCCAGCAGTTTGACAGGGGAGGACACTGAAGCTTTCTTT. Translated: CASSLTGEDTEAFF.

This clonotype was counted many times. This beta chain is a stray read from a library made for alpha chains; its abundance is not meaningful. The V gene is TRBV5-1, the J gene TRBJ2-7; weak D call: TRBD1 (6 bases). Germline loops: CDR1 SGHRS, CDR2 YFSETQ. Trimming stripped 5 bases from V and 4 bases from J, with 19 bases between. CDR3 length equals 15 residues. The chain's CDR3 is CASSQGTTTGYEQYF. In DNA, the CDR3 is TGCGCCAGCAGTCAGGGGACAACTACGGGATACGAGCAGTACTTC.

This clonotype is deemed medium-sized. As an off-target read in a library built for alpha chains, this beta chain has a frequency of little significance. The chain recombines TRBV14 with TRBJ2-7; a possible D gene is TRBD2 (6 bases). V gave up 3 bases and J gave up 5 bases, with 11 bases separating them. The germline CDR1 and CDR2 sequences are SGHDN and FVKESK. The CDR3 loop spans 13 amino acids. The CDR3 loop reads CASSHQREDEQYF. The DNA of the CDR3 is TGTGCCAGCAGCCACCAGAGGGAGGACGAGCAGTACTTC. Combining the CDR3 with reference TRBV14 and TRBJ2-7 gives the whole variable domain EAGVTQFPSHSVIEKGQTVTLRCDPISGHDNLYWYRRVMGKEIKFLLHFVKESKQDESGMPNNRFLAERTGGTYSTLKVQPAELEDSGVYFCASSHQREDEQYFGPGTRLTVT.

This clonotype is categorized as medium-sized. The size of this beta chain means little, since it is a stray read in a library made for alpha chains. This chain links TRBV21-1 with TRBJ1-2. TRBV21-1 is an annotated pseudogene. The CDR3 is made up of 16 amino acids. The CDR3 DNA follows: TGTGCCAGCAGCAAAAGGATCTCCAGTCGAATGGGTGGCTACACCTTC. Amino acids: CASSKRISSRMGGYTF.

In its sample, this clonotype ranks as medium-sized (0.01 to 0.1%). This beta chain came through as a stray read in a library set up for alpha chains, and its size says little. The chain is built from TRBV28 and TRBJ2-7; TRBD1 agrees at 9 bases. CDR1 is MDHEN, CDR2 SYDVKM, per germline. The V gene end was trimmed by 8 bases and the J gene end by 3 bases; junction bases not matched to a gene: 5. This CDR3 is 13 amino acids long. The CDR3 protein is CASGGGQGYEQYF. CDR3 nucleotides: TGTGCCAGCGGTGGGGGACAGGGCTACGAGCAGTACTTC.

About this clonotype itself: This beta chain is an off-target read within a library intended for alpha chains, so its frequency means little. This chain connects TRBV5-6 to TRBJ1-5, with unresolved D. This CDR3 comprises 14 residues. The germline V gene encodes CDR1 SGHDT and CDR2 YYEEEE. V was clipped by 0 bases and J by 3 bases, with 7 bases between them. The CDR3 protein is CASSLGLTNQPQHF. CDR3 in DNA: TGTGCCAGCAGCTTGGGACTGACCAATCAGCCCCAGCATTTT.

This clonotype has more than one count but fewer than ten. Within a library made for alpha chains, this beta chain is off target, and its count is uninformative. The chain has TRBV5-6 and TRBJ2-1; 7 nucleotides line up with TRBD2. Germline values: CDR1 SGHDT, CDR2 YYEEEE. The CDR3 has 15 amino acids. The J segment lost 3 bases and the V segment lost 4 bases, leaving 7 bases of the junction unmatched. This CDR3 is CASSRLLADYNEQFF. In nucleotides, the CDR3 is TGTGCCAGCAGCCGGTTGCTAGCGGACTACAATGAGCAGTTCTTC.

This clonotype has a count of ten or more. Within a library made for alpha chains, this beta chain is off target, and its count is uninformative. V usage is TRBV12-3 or TRBV12-4 and J usage is TRBJ1-4; TRBD1 might be the D (5 bases). The CDR3 is 14 residues long. V was trimmed by 8 bases and J by 7 bases, leaving 17 bases between them. CDR3 DNA: TGTGCCAGCCGTCAGACGGGGAGGGGTGAAAAACTGTTTTTT. Translation gives CASRQTGRGEKLFF.

This clonotype is categorized as medium-sized. For a library built for alpha chains, this beta chain is a stray read; little rests on its size. V usage is TRBV20-1 and J usage is TRBJ1-1; TRBD1 is a possible D gene (5 bases). V lost 7 bases and J lost 3, with 18 bases in between. Germline values: CDR1 DFQATT, CDR2 SNEGSKA (reference sequence). The CDR3 extends over 14 amino acids. DNA of the CDR3: TGCAGTGTAAGCCCGGGGCCGGGAGACACTGAAGCTTTCTTT. Translated: CSVSPGPGDTEAFF.

The sample holds a few counts of this clonotype. The library was prepared for alpha chains; this beta chain is a stray read, so its frequency means little. The rearrangement joins TRBV7-7 to TRBJ2-2; unclear D gene. The V gene's germline CDR1 is SSHAT and CDR2 FNYEAQ (reference sequence). The CDR3 is 13 residues long. V lost 4 bases, J lost 5 bases, and 8 bases lay in between. The CDR3 DNA reads TGTGCCAGCAGCTCCAGAGTTACCGGGGAGCTGTTTTTT. It is translated as CASSSRVTGELFF.

This clonotype was seen ten or more times. Within a library made for alpha chains, this beta chain is off target, and its count is uninformative. The chain uses TRBV6-2 or TRBV6-3 and TRBJ2-1; 7 nucleotides match TRBD2. The J segment lost 0 bases and the V segment lost 5 bases, leaving 4 bases of the junction unmatched. The CDR3 is 15 amino acids. CDR1 and CDR2 from the germline V gene are MNHEY and SVGEGT. CDR3 sequence: CASSLAESSYNEQFF. The CDR3 DNA reads TGTGCCAGCAGTCTAGCGGAGAGCTCCTACAATGAGCAGTTCTTC.

This clonotype has more than one count but fewer than ten. Because the library targeted alpha chains, this beta chain is an off-target read whose size means little. The CDR3 nucleotides read TGCAGTGCTAGTTGGGGAATAACGGGAAATGAGCAGTTCTTC. Translating gives CSASWGITGNEQFF. The V gene is TRBV20-1, the J gene TRBJ2-1; a weak D match, TRBD2 (5 bases). CDR1 DFQATT and CDR2 SNEGSKA come from the germline V gene (reference sequence). The ends were cut back, 3 bases at V and 7 bases at J, with 16 bases in the middle. The CDR3 runs 14 residues.

This clonotype was recorded many times. Within a library made for alpha chains, this beta chain is off target, and its count is uninformative. The rearrangement joins TRBV18 to TRBJ2-5; a weak D match, TRBD2 (5 bases). Germline CDR1 and CDR2: KGHSH and LQKENI. V lost 5 bases, J lost 5 bases, and 9 bases lay in between. The CDR3 has 12 residues. The CDR3: CASSKERETQYF. The CDR3 bases are TGTGCCAGCTCAAAAGAGCGGGAGACCCAGTACTTC. Supplemented by reference TRBV18 and TRBJ2-5, the full variable domain reads NAGVMQNPRHLVRRRGQEARLRCSPMKGHSHVYWYRQLPEEGLKFMVYLQKENIIDESGMPKERFSAEFPKEGPSILRIQQVVRGDSAAYFCASSKERETQYFGPGTRLLVL.

This clonotype is judged medium-sized (0.01 to 0.1%). For a library built for alpha chains, this beta chain is a stray read; little rests on its size. The chain has TRBV7-2 and TRBJ2-3; D is undetermined. Per germline, CDR1 SGHTA and CDR2 FQGNSA. The ends were cut back, 0 bases at V and 4 bases at J, with 11 bases in the middle. The CDR3 covers 15 residues. The CDR3 loop is CASSLAVGSPDTQYF. DNA of the CDR3: TGTGCCAGCAGCTTAGCGGTTGGGTCCCCAGATACGCAGTATTTT.

Relative to its sample, this clonotype is medium-sized. This beta chain was picked up by a library intended for alpha chains and is off target, so its count carries little meaning. The CDR3, as DNA: TGTGCCAGCAGCCAGCGGGGCTCCTACGAGCAGTACTTC. Translation: CASSQRGSYEQYF. The J gene is TRBJ2-7, the V gene TRBV4-2, with D tentatively TRBD2 (6 bases). The CDR3 sequence is 13 residues long. Deletions cut 3 bases from V and 0 bases from J, with 6 bases between. Germline loops: CDR1 LGHNA, CDR2 YNFKEQ.

The table lists this clonotype with many counts. Since the library was made to target alpha chains, this beta chain is a stray read and its abundance is not meaningful. The chain employs TRBV5-1 and TRBJ2-7, with 8 bases identical to TRBD1. The CDR3 is made up of 14 amino acids. CDR1 is SGHRS, CDR2 YFSETQ, per germline. The junction had 7 bases not matched to a gene; V was cut back by 3 bases and J by 5 bases. This chain's CDR3 is CASSSPDRENEQYF. In DNA form, the CDR3 reads TGCGCCAGCAGCTCACCGGACAGGGAGAACGAGCAGTACTTC.

By sample share, this clonotype is medium-sized. This beta chain turned up in a library designed for alpha chains; as an off-target read, its abundance says little. This chain links TRBV6-5 with TRBJ1-1; 8 positions match TRBD1. The CDR3 covers 13 residues. V shed 5 bases, J shed 8 bases, and the junction held 7 bases outside the gene matches. Germline V gives CDR1 MNHEY, CDR2 SVGAGI. CDR3: CASSRTGKKEAFF. CDR3 nucleotides: TGTGCCAGCAGTCGGACAGGGAAAAAGGAAGCTTTCTTT.

With respect to this clonotype: The size of this beta chain means little, since it is a stray read in a library made for alpha chains. The V and J genes are TRBV6-4 and TRBJ2-1; 11 bases map to TRBD2. The CDR3 loop spans 15 amino acids. Germline-derived CDR1 and CDR2 are MRHNA and SNTAGT. The V segment lost 0 bases and the J segment 6 bases; nucleotides outside the gene matches: 1. CDR3 in amino acids: CASSDSSGGANEQFF. In nucleotides, the CDR3 is TGTGCCAGCAGTGACTCTAGCGGGGGGGCCAATGAGCAGTTCTTC.

A word on this clonotype: Since the library was made to target alpha chains, this beta chain is a stray read and its abundance is not meaningful. Here the CDR3 reads CASTSPSGVSQYF. CDR3 DNA sequence: TGTGCCAGCACTTCTCCCAGCGGGGTGTCCCAGTACTTC. This sequence joins TRBV6-5 and TRBJ2-5, with TRBD2 matching 7 bases. Trimming cost V 7 bases and J 9 bases; bases outside gene matches: 11. Germline CDR1 is MNHEY and CDR2 is SVGAGI. The CDR3 is made up of 13 amino acids.

This clonotype is deemed medium-sized. This beta chain turned up in a library designed for alpha chains; as an off-target read, its abundance says little. The DNA for the CDR3 is TGTGCCAGCAGCCGCACAGGGGTCCGCACCGGGGAGCTGTTTTTT. Its protein is CASSRTGVRTGELFF. The V call is TRBV7-9, the J call TRBJ2-2, with 7 nucleotides matching TRBD1. The germline gives CDR1 SEHNR, CDR2 FQNEAQ (reference sequence). CDR3 length: 15 residues. The ends lost 5 bases at V and 4 bases at J; junction bases unmatched: 7. Together with reference TRBV7-9 and TRBJ2-2, the CDR3 gives the full variable domain: DTGVSQNPRHKITKRGQNVTFRCDPISEHNRLYWYRQTLGQGPEFLTYFQNEAQLEKSRLLSDRFSAERPKGSFSTLEIQRTEQGDSAMYLCASSRTGVRTGELFFGEGSRLTVL.